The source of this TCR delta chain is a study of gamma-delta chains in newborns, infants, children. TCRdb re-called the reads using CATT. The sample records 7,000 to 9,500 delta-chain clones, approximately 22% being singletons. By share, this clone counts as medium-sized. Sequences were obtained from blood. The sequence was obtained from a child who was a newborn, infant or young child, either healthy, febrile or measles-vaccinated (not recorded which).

The CDR3 nucleotides are TGTGCCTGTGAGGGAATGGGCCAAGGGGTCACCGATAAACTCATCTTT. Protein sequence: CACEGMGQGVTDKLIF. The chain is built from TRDV2 and TRDJ1; D remains unclear. V was shortened by 4 bases and J by 1 base, with 18 bases between the two germline ends. CDR3 length equals 16 residues. Germline CDR1 is GEAIGNYY and CDR2 is EKD.